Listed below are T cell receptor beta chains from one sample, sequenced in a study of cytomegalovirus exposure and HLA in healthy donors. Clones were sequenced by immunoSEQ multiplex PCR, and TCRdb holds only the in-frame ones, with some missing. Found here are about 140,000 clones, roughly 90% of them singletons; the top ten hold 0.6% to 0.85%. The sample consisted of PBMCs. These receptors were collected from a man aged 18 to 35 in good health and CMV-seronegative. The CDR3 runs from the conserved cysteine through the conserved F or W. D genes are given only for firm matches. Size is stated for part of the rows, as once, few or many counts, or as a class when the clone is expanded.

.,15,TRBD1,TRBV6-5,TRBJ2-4,CASISRGQGADIQYF,TGTGCCAGCATTTCGAGGGGACAGGGGGCAGACATTCAGTACTTC
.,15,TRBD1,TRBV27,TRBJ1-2,CASSLLTGTNYGYTF,TGTGCCAGCAGTTTACTGACAGGGACTAACTATGGCTACACCTTC
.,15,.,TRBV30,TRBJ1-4,CAWSPIRGLAEKLFF,TGTGCCTGGAGTCCCATACGGGGGTTAGCAGAAAAACTGTTTTTT
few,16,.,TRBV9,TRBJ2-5,CASSPGAGASGETQYF,TGTGCCAGCAGCCCCGGGGCGGGGGCCTCGGGGGAGACCCAGTACTTC
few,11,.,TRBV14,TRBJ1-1,CASSQGGIRTF,TGTGCCAGCAGCCAGGGAGGGATCAGGACCTTT
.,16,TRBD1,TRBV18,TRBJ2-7,CASSPLVQGLAYEQYF,TGTGCCAGCTCACCACTTGTACAGGGGTTAGCCTACGAGCAGTACTTC
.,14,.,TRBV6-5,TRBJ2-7,CASSYLGSTYEQYF,TGTGCCAGCAGTTACCTGGGCTCCACCTACGAGCAGTACTTC
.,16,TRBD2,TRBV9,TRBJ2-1,CASSVVVGLASNEQFF,TGTGCCAGCAGCGTGGTTGTGGGACTAGCTAGCAATGAGCAGTTCTTC
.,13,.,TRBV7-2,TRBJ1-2,CASSLATSYGYTF,TGTGCCAGCAGCTTAGCCACGAGCTATGGCTACACCTTC
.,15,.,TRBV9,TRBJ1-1,CASSLTTGRDTEAFF,TGTGCCAGCAGCCTAACAACAGGGCGAGACACTGAAGCTTTCTTT
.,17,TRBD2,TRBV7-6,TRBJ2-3,CASSLDGSGSGTDTQYF,TGTGCCAGCAGCTTAGATGGTAGCGGGAGTGGGACAGATACGCAGTATTTT
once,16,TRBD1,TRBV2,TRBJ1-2,CASTNRGTYSNYGYTF,TGTGCCAGCACCAACAGGGGTACTTACTCTAACTATGGCTACACCTTC
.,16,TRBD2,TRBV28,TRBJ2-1,CASRQNSLAGGNEQFF,TGTGCCAGCAGACAAAACTCACTAGCGGGAGGGAATGAGCAGTTCTTC